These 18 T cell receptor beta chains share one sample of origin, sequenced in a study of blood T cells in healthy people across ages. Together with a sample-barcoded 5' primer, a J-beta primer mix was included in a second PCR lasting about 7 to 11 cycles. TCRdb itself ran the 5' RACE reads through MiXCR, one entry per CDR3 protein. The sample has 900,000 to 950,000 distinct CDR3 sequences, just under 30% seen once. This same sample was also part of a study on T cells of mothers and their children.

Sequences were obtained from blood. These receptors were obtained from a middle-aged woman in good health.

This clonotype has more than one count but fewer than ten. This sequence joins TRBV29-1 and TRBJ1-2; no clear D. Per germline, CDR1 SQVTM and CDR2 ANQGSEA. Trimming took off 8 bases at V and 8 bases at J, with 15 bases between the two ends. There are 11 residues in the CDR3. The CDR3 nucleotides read TGCAGCATCACCGGTCACGGCGGCTACACCTTC. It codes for CSITGHGGYTF.

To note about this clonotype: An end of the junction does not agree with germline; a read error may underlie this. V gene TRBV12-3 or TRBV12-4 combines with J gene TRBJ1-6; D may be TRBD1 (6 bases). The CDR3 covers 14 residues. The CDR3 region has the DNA TGTGCCAGCAGGCCCAGGGGAGGGAATTCACCCCTCTACTTT. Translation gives CASRPRGGNSPLYF.

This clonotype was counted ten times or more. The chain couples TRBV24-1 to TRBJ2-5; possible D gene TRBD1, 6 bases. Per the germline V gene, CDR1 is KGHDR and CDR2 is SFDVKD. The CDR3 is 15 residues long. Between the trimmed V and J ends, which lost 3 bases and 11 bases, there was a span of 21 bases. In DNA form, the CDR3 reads TGTGCCACCAGTGATCCAGGGGACCCAGTTAGGAAGCAGTACTTC. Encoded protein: CATSDPGDPVRKQYF.

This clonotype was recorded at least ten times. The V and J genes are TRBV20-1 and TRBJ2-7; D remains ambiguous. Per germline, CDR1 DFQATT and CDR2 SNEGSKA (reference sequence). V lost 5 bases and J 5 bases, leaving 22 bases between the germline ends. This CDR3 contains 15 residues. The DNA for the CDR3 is TGCAGTGCTGAATCCCCGGCTTCCTATGAAGACGAGCAGTACTTC. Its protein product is CSAESPASYEDEQYF.

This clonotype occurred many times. The CDR3 sequence is CASSFLAGDSYEQYF. The CDR3 DNA is TGCGCCAGCAGCTTCCTAGCGGGGGACTCCTACGAGCAGTACTTC. The gene calls are TRBV5-1 and TRBJ2-7; 10 bases agree with TRBD2. The V gene's germline CDR1 is SGHRS and CDR2 YFSETQ. CDR3 length equals 15 residues. With 2 bases clipped from V and 0 bases from J, the junction kept 2 bases outside the gene matches.

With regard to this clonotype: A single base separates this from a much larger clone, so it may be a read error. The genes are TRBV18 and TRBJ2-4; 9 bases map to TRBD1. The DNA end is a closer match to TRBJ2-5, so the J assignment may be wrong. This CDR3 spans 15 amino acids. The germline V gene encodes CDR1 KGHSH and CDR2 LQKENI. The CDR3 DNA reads TGTGCCGGCTCACCATCGGACAGGGGCGGCGAGACCCAGTACTTC. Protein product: CAGSPSDRGGETQYF.

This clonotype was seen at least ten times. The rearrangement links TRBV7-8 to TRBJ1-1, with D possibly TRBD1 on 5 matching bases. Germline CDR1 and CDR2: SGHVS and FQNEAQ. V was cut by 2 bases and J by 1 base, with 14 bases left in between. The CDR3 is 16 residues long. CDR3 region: CASSLWGTSRNTEAFF. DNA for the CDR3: TGTGCCAGCAGCTTATGGGGGACCTCTCGGAACACTGAAGCTTTCTTT.

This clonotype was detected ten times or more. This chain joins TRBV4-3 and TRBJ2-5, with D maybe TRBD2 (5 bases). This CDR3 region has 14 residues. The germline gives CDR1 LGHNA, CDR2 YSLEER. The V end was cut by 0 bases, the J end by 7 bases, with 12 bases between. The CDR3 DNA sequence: TGCGCCAGCAGCCAAGATGGGAGCGCAGTGACCCAGTACTTC. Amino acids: CASSQDGSAVTQYF.

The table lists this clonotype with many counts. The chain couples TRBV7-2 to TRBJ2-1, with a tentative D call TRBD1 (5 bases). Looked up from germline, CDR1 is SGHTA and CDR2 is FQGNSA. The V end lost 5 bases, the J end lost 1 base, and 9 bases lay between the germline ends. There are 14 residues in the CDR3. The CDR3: CASSPGLSYNEQFF. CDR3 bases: TGTGCCAGCAGCCCAGGGTTGTCCTACAATGAGCAGTTCTTC.

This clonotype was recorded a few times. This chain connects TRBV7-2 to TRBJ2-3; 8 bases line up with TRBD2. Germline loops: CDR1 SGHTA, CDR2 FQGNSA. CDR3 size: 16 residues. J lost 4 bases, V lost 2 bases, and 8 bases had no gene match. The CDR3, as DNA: TGTGCCAGCAGCTTAAGGGGCGGGGGGTCGGCAGATACGCAGTATTTT. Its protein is CASSLRGGGSADTQYF.

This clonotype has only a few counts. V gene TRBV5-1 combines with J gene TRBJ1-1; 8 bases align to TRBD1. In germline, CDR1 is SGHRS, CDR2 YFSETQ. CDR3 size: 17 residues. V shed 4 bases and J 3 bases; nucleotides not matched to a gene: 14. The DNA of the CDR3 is TGCGCCAGCAGCCTCGGACAGGGAGGGAGGTTTGACACTGAAGCTTTCTTT. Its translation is CASSLGQGGRFDTEAFF.

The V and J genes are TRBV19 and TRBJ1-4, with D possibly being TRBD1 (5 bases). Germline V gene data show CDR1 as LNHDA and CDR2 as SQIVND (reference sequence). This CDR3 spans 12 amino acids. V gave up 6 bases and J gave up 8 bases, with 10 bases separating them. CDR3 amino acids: CASSPREEKLFF. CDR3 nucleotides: TGTGCCAGTAGCCCCAGGGAAGAAAAACTGTTTTTT.

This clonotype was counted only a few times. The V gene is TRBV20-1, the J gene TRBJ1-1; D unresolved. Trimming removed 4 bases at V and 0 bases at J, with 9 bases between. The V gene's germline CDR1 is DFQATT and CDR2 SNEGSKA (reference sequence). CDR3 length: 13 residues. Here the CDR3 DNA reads TGCAGTGCTATGGAACACATGAACACTGAAGCTTTCTTT. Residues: CSAMEHMNTEAFF.

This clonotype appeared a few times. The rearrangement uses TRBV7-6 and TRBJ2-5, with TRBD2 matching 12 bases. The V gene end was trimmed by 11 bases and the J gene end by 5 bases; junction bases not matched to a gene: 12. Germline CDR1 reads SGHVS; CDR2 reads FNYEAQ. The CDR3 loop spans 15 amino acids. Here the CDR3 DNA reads TGTGCCGTCGGACTAGCGGGGTTTACCGGGGAGACCCAGTACTTC. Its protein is CAVGLAGFTGETQYF. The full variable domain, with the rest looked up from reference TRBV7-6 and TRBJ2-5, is GAGVSQSPRYKVTKRGQDVALRCDPISGHVSLYWYRQALGQGPEFLTYFNYEAQQDKSGLPNDRFSAERPEGSISTLTIQRTEQRDSAMYRCAVGLAGFTGETQYFGPGTRLLVL.

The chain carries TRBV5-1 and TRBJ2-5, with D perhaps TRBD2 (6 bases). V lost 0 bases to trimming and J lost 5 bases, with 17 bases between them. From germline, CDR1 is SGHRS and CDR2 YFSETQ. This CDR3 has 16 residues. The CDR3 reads CASSLGGASVRETQYF. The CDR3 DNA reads TGCGCCAGCAGCTTGGGCGGGGCGTCGGTCCGGGAGACCCAGTACTTC.

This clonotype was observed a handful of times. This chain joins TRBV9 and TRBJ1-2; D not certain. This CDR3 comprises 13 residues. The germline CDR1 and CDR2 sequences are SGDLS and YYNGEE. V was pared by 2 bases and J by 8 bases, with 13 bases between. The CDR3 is CASSVAGSVGYTF. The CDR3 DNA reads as TGTGCCAGCAGCGTGGCCGGTTCGGTGGGCTACACCTTC.

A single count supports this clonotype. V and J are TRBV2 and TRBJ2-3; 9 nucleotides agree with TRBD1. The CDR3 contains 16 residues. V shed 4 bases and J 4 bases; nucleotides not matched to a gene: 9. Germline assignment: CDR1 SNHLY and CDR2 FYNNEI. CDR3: CASSAVGTGTSDTQYF. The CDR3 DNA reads TGTGCCAGCAGTGCAGTGGGGACAGGGACGTCAGATACGCAGTATTTT. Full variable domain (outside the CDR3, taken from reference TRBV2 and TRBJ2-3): EPEVTQTPSHQVTQMGQEVILRCVPISNHLYFYWYRQILGQKVEFLVSFYNNEISEKSEIFDDQFSVERPDGSNFTLKIRSTKLEDSAMYFCASSAVGTGTSDTQYFGPGTRLTVL.

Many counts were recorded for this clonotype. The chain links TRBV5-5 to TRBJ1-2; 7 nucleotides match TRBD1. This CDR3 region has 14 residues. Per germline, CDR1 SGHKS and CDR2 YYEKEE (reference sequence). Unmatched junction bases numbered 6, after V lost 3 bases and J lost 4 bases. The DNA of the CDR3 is TGTGCCAGCAGCTCCGGGACAGAAGCCTATGGCTACACCTTC. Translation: CASSSGTEAYGYTF.